This entry features one TCR beta chain sequence. CDR1 and CDR2 (germline): MNHEY, SVGAGI. Trimming removed 0 bases from V and 1 base from J, with 7 bases in between. The CDR3 runs 15 residues. TCRdb's copy holds only in-frame clones and misses some; the assay was immunoSEQ multiplex PCR. The data contain 200,000 to 250,000 clones, roughly four fifths of them singletons. The sample belongs to a study of blood T cell repertoires in COVID-19. Sequenced material: peripheral blood. The sequence came from a man aged 25 to 40 who had recovered from COVID-19. This sequence joins TRBV6-5 and TRBJ1-5; D unresolved. The CDR3 sequence: CASSYSMGSNQPQHF. For the CDR3, the DNA is TGTGCCAGCAGTTACTCGATGGGCAGCAATCAGCCCCAGCATTTT.